This note documents a single T cell receptor beta chain sequence. The assay was immunoSEQ multiplex PCR, and TCRdb's table has in-frame clones only and misses some. The sample lists roughly 700,000 clones; approximately 79% were seen once. This record belongs to a study of shared clonotypes between healthy human individuals. Germline CDR1 MNHNY, CDR2 SVGAGI (reference sequence). Trimming took off 6 bases at V and 5 bases at J, with 10 bases between the two ends. The CDR3 is 13 amino acids. The clonotype was recovered from a woman aged 30 to 39 in good health. The material sequenced was memory CD4+ T cells sorted from blood. Subset described: CD45RA-negative fraction. This rearrangement joins TRBV6-6 to TRBJ1-4; no definite D call. The CDR3 nucleotides are TGTGCCAGCAGGGAAGGTGGGAATGAAAAACTGTTTTTT. Protein product: CASREGGNEKLFF.